These 24 T cell receptor beta chains were sequenced from one sample in a study of cytomegalovirus exposure and HLA in healthy donors. PCR amplification relied on 60 Vbeta primers (plus 13 Jbeta primers). Sequencing used immunoSEQ multiplex PCR; TCRdb keeps in-frame clones, though not all of them. The sample lists about 200,000 clones; 60% to 85% were seen once. Sequenced material: PBMCs. These receptors were collected from a man aged 35-49 years in good health and CMV-seronegative.

The chain combines TRBV5-6 with TRBJ1-6; 8 bases are shared with TRBD1. The germline V gene encodes CDR1 SGHDT and CDR2 YYEEEE. V trimming: 4 bases; J trimming: 0 bases; junction bases outside the gene matches: 6. CDR3 size: 17 residues. The CDR3 nucleotides are TGTGCCAGCAGCGGATACAGGGGGGACTCCTATAATTCACCCCTCCACTTT. As protein: CASSGYRGDSYNSPLHF.

The V gene is TRBV29-1, the J gene TRBJ1-3; D may be TRBD1 (6 bases). The germline V gene encodes CDR1 SQVTM and CDR2 ANQGSEA. V was clipped by 6 bases and J by 0 bases, with 15 bases between them. CDR3 length: 15 amino acids. CDR3 region: CSVTTGSSSGNTIYF. The CDR3 region has the DNA TGCAGCGTAACAACAGGGTCTAGCTCTGGAAACACCATATATTTT.

The V gene is TRBV19, the J gene TRBJ1-2, with D maybe TRBD1 (5 bases). This CDR3 spans 13 amino acids. Deletions cut 7 bases from V and 1 base from J, with 10 bases between. CDR1 and CDR2 (germline): LNHDA, SQIVND (reference sequence). In DNA, the CDR3 is TGTGCCAGTATTTCCAGGGATAACTATGGCTACACCTTC. It translates to CASISRDNYGYTF.

The rearrangement uses TRBV4-2 and TRBJ2-3; TRBD2 aligns across 11 bases. V was clipped by 5 bases and J by 4 bases; unmatched bases: 2. Germline CDR1 reads LGHNA; CDR2 reads YNFKEQ. This CDR3 comprises 14 residues. This CDR3 is CASSEGLAADTQYF. The CDR3 nucleotides are TGTGCCAGCAGCGAGGGACTAGCGGCAGATACGCAGTATTTT.

The chain links TRBV2 to TRBJ2-1; 14 bases fit TRBD2. Looked up from germline, CDR1 is SNHLY and CDR2 is FYNNEI. This CDR3 has 16 amino acids. V shed 4 bases and J 10 bases; nucleotides not matched to a gene: 9. CDR3 nucleotide sequence: TGTGCCAGCAGTGGGATGACTAGCGGGGGGGCGGAGGAGCAGTTCTTC. It specifies CASSGMTSGGAEEQFF.

This clone has just one count. CDR3 DNA: TGTGCCAGCAGTTTCGGCGGGGCCCTAAGCTCCTACAATGAGCAGTTCTTC. Its translation: CASSFGGALSSYNEQFF. The chain combines TRBV28 with TRBJ2-1; D possibly corresponds to TRBD2 (6 bases). CDR3 length: 17 residues. CDR1 MDHEN and CDR2 SYDVKM come from the germline V gene. The germline V and J ends were trimmed by 3 bases and 0 bases, with 15 bases remaining between them.

This clone occurred a few times. J is TRBJ2-6 and V is TRBV14; 8 positions match TRBD1. CDR1 and CDR2 from the germline V gene are SGHDN and FVKESK. The CDR3 contains 19 residues. The V and J ends lost 0 bases and 0 bases, in that order; junction bases with no gene match: 7. CDR3 bases: TGTGCCAGCAGCCAAGATCCGGCAGGGGGCCCCTCTGGGGCCAACGTCCTGACTTTC. Residues: CASSQDPAGGPSGANVLTF. Full variable domain (rest looked up from reference TRBV14 and TRBJ2-6): EAGVTQFPSHSVIEKGQTVTLRCDPISGHDNLYWYRRVMGKEIKFLLHFVKESKQDESGMPNNRFLAERTGGTYSTLKVQPAELEDSGVYFCASSQDPAGGPSGANVLTFGAGSRLTVL.

The chain is built from TRBV5-1 and TRBJ2-1; possible D gene TRBD1, 6 bases. Germline V gene sequence: CDR1 SGHRS, CDR2 YFSETQ. The CDR3 has 16 amino acids. V lost 3 bases to trimming and J lost 2 bases, with 15 bases between them. The CDR3 loop is CASSSSGGQPYNEQFF. In nucleotides, the CDR3 is TGCGCCAGCAGCTCCTCCGGAGGACAGCCCTACAATGAGCAGTTCTTC.

The chain couples TRBV7-2 to TRBJ1-4, with D uncertain. CDR1 SGHTA and CDR2 FQGNSA come from the germline V gene. The CDR3 consists of 13 residues. V lost 1 base and J lost 9, with 9 bases in between. CDR3 sequence (DNA): TGTGCCAGCAGCTTAGTGCGGTGGCAAAAACTGTTTTTT. It yields the protein CASSLVRWQKLFF.

The DNA of the CDR3 is TGTGCCAGTACCCGGGGGGCTAACTATGGCTACACCTTC. This gives the protein CASTRGANYGYTF. V usage is TRBV19 and J usage is TRBJ1-2, with D possibly TRBD1 on 5 matching bases. The CDR3 covers 13 residues. Germline lookup yields CDR1 LNHDA and CDR2 SQIVND (reference sequence). The V gene lost 7 bases and the J gene lost 0 bases, with 9 bases spanning the gap.

In this sample, this clone turned up a few times. CDR3: CASSSLDRGPPQPGANVLTF. The CDR3 nucleotides read TGTGCCAGCAGTTCCCTGGACAGGGGGCCCCCCCAACCTGGGGCCAACGTCCTGACTTTC. This chain uses TRBV27 with TRBJ2-6; TRBD1 agrees at 11 bases. The CDR3 covers 20 residues. The germline CDR1 and CDR2 sequences are MNHEY and SMNVEV (reference sequence). V lost 4 bases to trimming and J lost 2 bases; unmatched junction nucleotides: 13. Together with reference TRBV27 and TRBJ2-6, the CDR3 gives the full variable domain: EAQVTQNPRYLITVTGKKLTVTCSQNMNHEYMSWYRQDPGLGLRQIYYSMNVEVTDKGDVPEGYKVSRKEKRNFPLILESPSPNQTSLYFCASSSLDRGPPQPGANVLTFGAGSRLTVL.

For this clone: Other DNA variants within this sample encode the same CDR3. V and J are TRBV5-1 and TRBJ1-1; D is undetermined. The ends were cut back, 0 bases at V and 2 bases at J, with 8 bases in the middle. This CDR3 region has 14 residues. Germline V gene lookup returns CDR1 SGHRS and CDR2 YFSETQ. In DNA, the CDR3 is TGCGCCAGCAGCTTGGAAGGCGGTAACACTGAAGCTTTCTTT. As protein: CASSLEGGNTEAFF.

This chain uses TRBV5-1 with TRBJ2-2, with D possibly TRBD1 on 6 matching bases. Germline V gene sequence: CDR1 SGHRS, CDR2 YFSETQ. V was shortened by 4 bases and J by 6 bases, with 13 bases between the two germline ends. The CDR3 consists of 14 residues. In DNA form, the CDR3 reads TGCGCCAGCAGCATACCACAGGGACCCGGGGAGCTGTTTTTT. Translation: CASSIPQGPGELFF.

This chain links TRBV6-1 with TRBJ2-7; 10 bases are a match to TRBD2. CDR3 length equals 15 residues. J was trimmed by 3 bases and V by 6 bases; bases with no gene match: 8. CDR1 is MNHNS, CDR2 SASEGT, per germline. In DNA, the CDR3 is TGTGCCAGCAGCCCCGAGATAGCGGGAGGCTACGAGCAGTACTTC. Protein sequence: CASSPEIAGGYEQYF.

The chain joins TRBV7-3 to TRBJ2-2; 12 bases fit TRBD2. This CDR3 has 15 amino acids. Germline V lookup: CDR1 SGHTA, CDR2 FQGTGA. With V trimmed by 5 bases and J by 5 bases, 3 bases remained unmatched. The CDR3 bases are TGTGCCAGCAGCCTCGGGACTAGCGGGACCGGGGAGCTGTTTTTT. Translating it yields CASSLGTSGTGELFF. The entire variable domain, with the rest obtained from reference TRBV7-3 and TRBJ2-2, is as follows: GAGVSQTPSNKVTEKGKYVELRCDPISGHTALYWYRQSLGQGPEFLIYFQGTGAADDSGLPNDRFFAVRPEGSVSTLKIQRTERGDSAVYLCASSLGTSGTGELFFGEGSRLTVL.

The genes are TRBV6-1 and TRBJ2-5, with 10 bases lining up with TRBD1. The CDR3 length is 16 residues. Trimming at V came to 2 bases and at J to 4 bases, leaving 7 bases not matched to a gene. The germline V gene encodes CDR1 MNHNS and CDR2 SASEGT. CDR3 residues: CASSEPGTGDGETQYF. The CDR3 DNA reads as TGTGCCAGCAGTGAACCCGGGACAGGGGATGGAGAGACCCAGTACTTC.

The V and J genes are TRBV4-2 and TRBJ2-7, with D possibly TRBD2 on 7 matching bases. Deletions cut 1 base from V and 6 bases from J, with 16 bases between. The CDR3 is 15 amino acids. Germline CDR1 is LGHNA and CDR2 is YNFKEQ. The CDR3 protein is CASSQGGGAGSEQYF. The DNA for the CDR3 is TGTGCCAGCAGCCAAGGAGGGGGGGCGGGTAGCGAGCAGTACTTC.

The V call is TRBV15, the J call TRBJ1-1; 7 nucleotides line up with TRBD1. CDR3 length: 13 residues. Germline V CDR1 and CDR2: LNHNV, YYDKDF (reference sequence). V was pared by 4 bases and J by 7 bases, with 6 bases of the junction left unmatched. Here the CDR3 reads CATSKTYRGEAFF. In nucleotides, the CDR3 is TGTGCCACCAGCAAAACTTACAGGGGTGAAGCTTTCTTT.

The chain uses TRBV5-1 and TRBJ2-7; D may be TRBD1 (6 bases). In germline, CDR1 is SGHRS, CDR2 YFSETQ. Trimming removed 6 bases from V and 7 bases from J, with 14 bases in between. This CDR3 has 12 amino acids. CDR3 residues: CASNPRQEEQYF. The CDR3 DNA reads TGCGCCAGCAACCCAAGACAGGAAGAGCAGTACTTC. The full variable domain, in which reference TRBV5-1 and TRBJ2-7 provide the parts outside the CDR3, is KAGVTQTPRYLIKTRGQQVTLSCSPISGHRSVSWYQQTPGQGLQFLFEYFSETQRNKGNFPGRFSGRQFSNSRSEMNVSTLELGDSALYLCASNPRQEEQYFGPGTRLTVT.

This sequence joins TRBV12-5 and TRBJ2-1; TRBD2 aligns across 10 bases. The germline V gene encodes CDR1 LGHNT and CDR2 FRNRAP. V shed 0 bases and J 0 bases; nucleotides not matched to a gene: 8. This CDR3 comprises 19 residues. The CDR3 spells CASGLVLGSGRSSYNEQFF. Written as DNA, the CDR3 is TGTGCTAGTGGTTTGGTACTGGGTAGCGGGAGGTCCTCCTACAATGAGCAGTTCTTC.

The chain couples TRBV9 to TRBJ2-1; weak D call: TRBD2 (6 bases). V was trimmed by 2 bases and J by 5 bases, leaving 17 bases between them. Germline values: CDR1 SGDLS, CDR2 YYNGEE. The CDR3 is 16 residues long. The CDR3 nucleotides read TGTGCCAGCAGCGTGACGGGAGAGGGGTACAACAATGAGCAGTTCTTC. The encoded protein is CASSVTGEGYNNEQFF.

The chain is built from TRBV11-2 and TRBJ2-7, with a tentative D call TRBD1 (5 bases). Germline V gene sequence: CDR1 SGHAT, CDR2 FQNNGV. The CDR3 is 14 residues long. The V gene lost 6 bases and the J gene lost 6 bases, with 18 bases spanning the gap. The CDR3 reads CASSPGMLFGEQYF. For the CDR3, the DNA is TGTGCCAGCAGTCCAGGGATGCTGTTTGGCGAGCAGTACTTC. The complete variable domain, with remaining parts taken from reference TRBV11-2 and TRBJ2-7, reads EAGVAQSPRYKIIEKRQSVAFWCNPISGHATLYWYQQILGQGPKLLIQFQNNGVVDDSQLPKDRFSAERLKGVDSTLKIQPAKLEDSAVYLCASSPGMLFGEQYFGPGTRLTVT.

This clone occurred a few times. Other DNA sequences from this sample encode an identical CDR3 as well. The J gene is TRBJ2-5, the V gene TRBV18, with D unclear. This CDR3 is built from 11 residues. Trimming stripped 3 bases from V and 3 bases from J, with 2 bases between. Germline V gene data show CDR1 as KGHSH and CDR2 as LQKENI. CDR3 nucleotide sequence: TGTGCCAGCTCACCCGAAGAGACCCAGTACTTC. Translating gives CASSPEETQYF. The full variable domain, with the rest looked up from reference TRBV18 and TRBJ2-5, is NAGVMQNPRHLVRRRGQEARLRCSPMKGHSHVYWYRQLPEEGLKFMVYLQKENIIDESGMPKERFSAEFPKEGPSILRIQQVVRGDSAAYFCASSPEETQYFGPGTRLLVL.

The CDR3 DNA reads TGCGCCAGCAGCTTGGCCTCCAGCGCGGCAGATACGCAGTATTTT. Translation: CASSLASSAADTQYF. The chain uses TRBV5-1 and TRBJ2-3; D is unresolved. V lost 0 bases and J lost 4, with 12 bases in between. The CDR3 extends over 15 amino acids. From germline, CDR1 is SGHRS and CDR2 YFSETQ.